This passage covers 24 T cell receptor beta chains from one sample sequenced in a study of cytomegalovirus exposure and HLA in healthy donors. PCR primers comprised 60 Vbeta and 13 Jbeta primers. The table came from immunoSEQ multiplex PCR; TCRdb's copy has only in-frame clones and leaves some out. The data hold some 140,000 clones, with 65% to 80% observed a single time. The sample comprised PBMCs. The source of these receptors is a man in his forties or fifties in good health and CMV-seronegative.

The chain employs TRBV6-1 and TRBJ1-4, with 10 bases aligning to TRBD1. J was trimmed by 7 bases and V by 6 bases; bases with no gene match: 5. The length of the CDR3 is 14 residues. Per the germline V gene, CDR1 is MNHNS and CDR2 is SASEGT. CDR3 DNA: TGTGCCAGCAGCCGACAGGGGGCGAGTGAAAAACTGTTTTTT. Translating gives CASSRQGASEKLFF.

The CDR3 is CASSQWAKSTGELFF. The CDR3 coding sequence is TGTGCCAGCAGCCAGTGGGCCAAATCCACCGGGGAGCTGTTTTTT. This chain links TRBV7-8 with TRBJ2-2; D unresolved. CDR3 length equals 15 residues. Trimming took off 5 bases at V and 4 bases at J, with 14 bases between the two ends. Looked up from germline, CDR1 is SGHVS and CDR2 is FQNEAQ.

J is TRBJ1-1 and V is TRBV28; TRBD1 matches 7 bases. The germline CDR1 and CDR2 sequences are MDHEN and SYDVKM. The CDR3 loop spans 15 amino acids. J gave up 0 bases and V 7 bases, and 8 bases lay outside the gene matches. The CDR3 loop reads CASNVGTDLNTEAFF. The DNA of the CDR3 is TGTGCCAGCAACGTCGGGACAGACTTGAACACTGAAGCTTTCTTT.

The rearrangement links TRBV7-6 to TRBJ2-7; perhaps TRBD2 as D (7 bases). Germline V lookup: CDR1 SGHVS, CDR2 FNYEAQ. V was shortened by 7 bases and J by 6 bases, with 19 bases between the two germline ends. This CDR3 is built from 14 residues. The DNA for the CDR3 is TGTGCCAGCACCGTCGGCCGGGGGGCGGTCGAGCAGTACTTC. It yields the protein CASTVGRGAVEQYF.

This chain connects TRBV19 to TRBJ2-7, with TRBD2 matching 10 bases. Germline lookup yields CDR1 LNHDA and CDR2 SQIVND (reference sequence). The CDR3 covers 17 residues. With 1 base clipped from V and 1 base from J, the junction kept 7 bases outside the gene matches. CDR3 coding DNA: TGTGCCAGTAGTATAGTCGGGGTAGCGGGGGGTTCCTACGAGCAGTACTTC. This gives the protein CASSIVGVAGGSYEQYF.

In its sample, this clone was seen a few times. The chain is built from TRBV9 and TRBJ2-2, with 11 nucleotides matching TRBD2. The CDR3 totals 16 residues. Germline values: CDR1 SGDLS, CDR2 YYNGEE. The V gene end was trimmed by 4 bases and the J gene end by 2 bases; junction bases not matched to a gene: 4. This CDR3 is CASSLGTSGNTGELFF. The CDR3, as DNA: TGTGCCAGCAGCCTAGGGACTAGCGGAAACACCGGGGAGCTGTTTTTT.

The V and J genes are TRBV5-1 and TRBJ2-5, with D perhaps matching TRBD2 (6 bases). CDR1 is SGHRS and CDR2 is YFSETQ in the germline V gene. This CDR3 has 14 residues. V lost 5 bases and J lost 4, with 15 bases in between. For the CDR3, the DNA is TGCGCCAGCAGTCCCCGTAGGGGAGGAGAGACCCAGTACTTC. Translating gives CASSPRRGGETQYF. Full variable domain (missing parts from reference TRBV5-1 and TRBJ2-5): KAGVTQTPRYLIKTRGQQVTLSCSPISGHRSVSWYQQTPGQGLQFLFEYFSETQRNKGNFPGRFSGRQFSNSRSEMNVSTLELGDSALYLCASSPRRGGETQYFGPGTRLLVL.

This clone was observed a handful of times. V and J are TRBV6-6 and TRBJ1-1; possible D gene TRBD1, 6 bases. Trimming removed 11 bases from V and 6 bases from J, with 13 bases in between. The CDR3 is made up of 11 amino acids. Germline CDR1 reads MNHNY; CDR2 reads SVGAGI (reference sequence). The CDR3 DNA reads TGTGCCTGCTGGGGGGGCGCTGAAGCTTTCTTT. This codes for CACWGGAEAFF.

The rearrangement joins TRBV6-1 to TRBJ1-1; D gene unclear. The CDR3 has 14 residues. V was trimmed by 0 bases and J by 1 base, leaving 6 bases between them. The V gene's germline CDR1 is MNHNS and CDR2 SASEGT. The CDR3 DNA is TGTGCCAGCAGTGAAGCTGGGCCGAACACTGAAGCTTTCTTT. Protein sequence: CASSEAGPNTEAFF.

The rearrangement links TRBV7-9 to TRBJ2-4, with 7 bases lining up with TRBD1. CDR3 length: 17 residues. V shed 5 bases and J 1 base; nucleotides not matched to a gene: 11. The germline CDR1 and CDR2 sequences are SEHNR and FQNEAQ (reference sequence). CDR3 amino acids: CASSRGITGVAKNIQYF. The CDR3 nucleotides are TGTGCCAGCAGCCGCGGAATTACAGGGGTCGCCAAAAACATTCAGTACTTC.

Here the CDR3 reads CASSGTGTGQGYTF. The CDR3 DNA follows: TGTGCCAGCAGCGGGACGGGGACAGGGCAGGGCTACACCTTC. The chain has TRBV11-3 and TRBJ1-2; 9 nucleotides match TRBD1. Germline CDR1 and CDR2: SGHNT and YENEEA. The CDR3 extends over 14 amino acids. Losses at the gene ends were 5 bases for V and 8 bases for J; bases not matched to a gene: 9.

The chain links TRBV7-2 to TRBJ2-7; the D is unclear. From germline, CDR1 is SGHTA and CDR2 FQGNSA. The CDR3 is 13 amino acids. Between the trimmed V and J ends, which lost 7 bases and 2 bases, there was a span of 12 bases. The CDR3 protein is CASTLTDAYEQYF. The DNA of the CDR3 is TGTGCCAGCACTCTAACAGATGCCTACGAGCAGTACTTC.

V and J are TRBV9 and TRBJ1-1, with D possibly being TRBD1 (5 bases). The germline V and J ends were trimmed by 3 bases and 4 bases, with 10 bases remaining between them. The germline V gene has CDR1 SGDLS and CDR2 YYNGEE. The CDR3 consists of 13 residues. The CDR3: CASSGGGFTEAFF. The CDR3 DNA reads as TGTGCCAGCAGCGGGGGGGGTTTCACTGAAGCTTTCTTT.

The chain uses TRBV2 and TRBJ1-2; tentative D call: TRBD1 (5 bases). The germline CDR1 and CDR2 sequences are SNHLY and FYNNEI. V was shortened by 7 bases and J by 0 bases, with 21 bases between the two germline ends. The CDR3 sequence is 17 residues long. The CDR3 region is CASTLKLMTVANYGYTF. CDR3 bases: TGTGCCAGCACCCTCAAACTGATGACAGTAGCTAACTATGGCTACACCTTC.

This chain joins TRBV27 and TRBJ2-5, with D hard to call. V was clipped by 6 bases and J by 0 bases, with 11 bases between them. The germline CDR1 and CDR2 sequences are MNHEY and SMNVEV (reference sequence). This CDR3 has 14 residues. The CDR3 DNA reads TGTGCCAGCAGATTCGCTAGGTACCAAGAGACCCAGTACTTC. Its translation is CASRFARYQETQYF.

V is TRBV10-1 and J is TRBJ2-1; TRBD1 matches at 7 bases. CDR3 length: 20 amino acids. The junction had 19 bases not matched to a gene; V was cut back by 1 base and J by 4 bases. Per the germline V gene, CDR1 is WNHNN and CDR2 is SYGVQD (reference sequence). The CDR3 is CASSEFDRVEVPVGYNEQFF. The CDR3 DNA sequence: TGCGCCAGCAGTGAGTTTGACAGGGTTGAAGTCCCGGTAGGTTACAATGAGCAGTTCTTC.

This chain connects TRBV5-6 to TRBJ2-2; tentatively, D is TRBD1 (7 bases). The germline V and J ends were trimmed by 4 bases and 5 bases, with 15 bases remaining between them. The CDR3 covers 15 residues. The germline V gene has CDR1 SGHDT and CDR2 YYEEEE. CDR3 sequence (DNA): TGTGCCAGCAGCCTCCTCAGGGGGGTTACCGGGGAGCTGTTTTTT. Residues: CASSLLRGVTGELFF.

The chain employs TRBV4-1 and TRBJ2-1, with D possibly matching TRBD1 (5 bases). CDR1 is MGHRA, CDR2 YSYEKL, per germline. Trimming took 1 base from V and 15 from J, leaving 16 bases between them. This CDR3 has 13 residues. The CDR3 region has the DNA TGCGCCAGCAGCCAAGGATCTGACAGTATCGGGTTCTTC. It codes for CASSQGSDSIGFF.

The table lists this clone with a count of one. The chain couples TRBV30 to TRBJ2-7, with 9 bases that match TRBD1. V lost 0 bases and J lost 3; bases outside the gene matches: 6. Germline V lookup: CDR1 GTSNPN, CDR2 SVGIG (reference sequence). The CDR3 runs to 15 residues. The CDR3 region has the DNA TGTGCCTGGAGTGTCCGGGACAGGGAACACTACGAGCAGTACTTC. Its protein product is CAWSVRDREHYEQYF.

The chain carries TRBV23-1 and TRBJ2-7, with 9 nucleotides matching TRBD1. TRBV23-1 counts as an open reading frame of uncertain function. The CDR3 is 16 amino acids. V was pared by 6 bases and J by 3 bases, with 12 bases of the junction left unmatched. CDR3 in amino acids: CASRPADGTGFYEQYF. CDR3 bases: TGCGCCAGCAGGCCAGCTGATGGGACAGGGTTCTACGAGCAGTACTTC.

Note on this clone: Additional DNA sequences in this sample encode the identical CDR3. The chain joins TRBV6-5 to TRBJ2-7; TRBD2 is a possible D gene (6 bases). The germline V gene has CDR1 MNHEY and CDR2 SVGAGI. V was cut by 0 bases and J by 0 bases, with 12 bases left in between. The CDR3 is 16 residues long. CDR3 nucleotides: TGTGCCAGCAGTTACTCGAGGACGGGGGACTCCTACGAGCAGTACTTC. Translated, it gives CASSYSRTGDSYEQYF.

Only a few counts were recorded for this clone. The chain joins TRBV5-1 to TRBJ2-4, with 10 nucleotides matching TRBD1. The CDR3 sequence is 19 residues long. Trimming cost V 0 bases and J 1 base; bases outside gene matches: 10. Per the germline V gene, CDR1 is SGHRS and CDR2 is YFSETQ. CDR3 bases: TGCGCCAGCAGCTTGGATCCCGGGACAGGGGCCAGGGCCAAAAACATTCAGTACTTC. Amino acid sequence: CASSLDPGTGARAKNIQYF.

The chain has TRBV7-9 and TRBJ1-1; 7 bases align to TRBD1. Germline lookup yields CDR1 SEHNR and CDR2 FQNEAQ (reference sequence). V shed 5 bases, J shed 0 bases, and the junction held 9 bases outside the gene matches. The CDR3 consists of 16 residues. The CDR3 DNA is TGTGCCAGCAGCCCACGGTCGGGACAGATGAACACTGAAGCTTTCTTT. Translating it yields CASSPRSGQMNTEAFF.

The chain uses TRBV19 and TRBJ1-4, with D unclear. This CDR3 region has 16 residues. Germline V gene data show CDR1 as LNHDA and CDR2 as SQIVND (reference sequence). The V and J ends lost 0 bases and 4 bases respectively, with 12 bases between them. The CDR3 region is CASSIDFSMVNEKLFF. Here the CDR3 DNA reads TGTGCCAGTAGTATAGATTTTTCTATGGTTAATGAAAAACTGTTTTTT.